The 32 T cell receptor beta chains below were found in one sample sequenced in a study of blood T cell repertoires in COVID-19. Measured with immunoSEQ multiplex PCR; TCRdb has only the in-frame clones, and not every one. The sample shows under 150,000 clones, roughly four fifths of them seen only once. What was sequenced was peripheral blood. The receptors originated from a human donor in a cohort sampled during active COVID-19.

This clone was observed a few times. The gene calls are TRBV27 and TRBJ2-3; a weak D match, TRBD1 (5 bases). The V end lost 5 bases, the J end lost 0 bases, and 21 bases lay between the germline ends. Germline V gene data show CDR1 as MNHEY and CDR2 as SMNVEV (reference sequence). The CDR3 extends over 18 amino acids. CDR3 DNA sequence: TGTGCCAGCAGTGCACAGGAATTGAGGAGACCTAGCACAGATACGCAGTATTTT. It translates to CASSAQELRRPSTDTQYF.

This sequence joins TRBV5-4 and TRBJ1-2; 7 bases map to TRBD1. CDR1 and CDR2 (germline): SGHNT, YYREEE (reference sequence). J gave up 5 bases and V 5 bases, and 6 bases lay outside the gene matches. The CDR3 sequence is 13 residues long. The DNA for the CDR3 is TGTGCCAGCAGTTCCGGGACAGAGTATGGCTACACCTTC. This sequence encodes CASSSGTEYGYTF.

This clone was seen only a few times. The V and J genes are TRBV19 and TRBJ2-3; TRBD2 might be the D (5 bases). The V and J ends lost 0 bases and 4 bases respectively, with 11 bases between them. The CDR3 is 15 residues long. Germline V gene sequence: CDR1 LNHDA, CDR2 SQIVND (reference sequence). The CDR3 region is CASSIDPGSADTQYF. CDR3 sequence (DNA): TGTGCCAGTAGTATAGACCCGGGATCCGCAGATACGCAGTATTTT.

This chain uses TRBV28 with TRBJ1-4, with 8 positions matching TRBD1. The CDR3 runs to 15 residues. Germline trimming cut 6 bases from V and 7 bases from J; bases unmatched to any gene: 10. From germline, CDR1 is MDHEN and CDR2 SYDVKM. CDR3 DNA: TGTGCCAGCAGGGCAACAGGGGGGGGAAGTGAAAAACTGTTTTTT. Protein sequence: CASRATGGGSEKLFF.

This chain uses TRBV4-3 with TRBJ2-1; no firm D call. Germline V CDR1 and CDR2: LGHNA, YSLEER. The CDR3 sequence is 15 residues long. V shed 2 bases and J shed 6 bases, with 14 bases lying between them. The CDR3 protein is CASSQYPRSSNEQFF. CDR3 DNA sequence: TGCGCCAGCAGCCAATACCCTAGATCCAGCAATGAGCAGTTCTTC.

This chain joins TRBV18 and TRBJ2-7; 7 nucleotides align to TRBD1. This CDR3 spans 15 amino acids. With 1 base clipped from V and 6 bases from J, the junction kept 9 bases outside the gene matches. Germline V gene lookup returns CDR1 KGHSH and CDR2 LQKENI. The CDR3 reads CASSPRGQGDGEQYF. CDR3 bases: TGTGCCAGCTCACCACGAGGGCAGGGGGATGGCGAGCAGTACTTC. Together with reference TRBV18 and TRBJ2-7, the CDR3 gives the full variable domain: NAGVMQNPRHLVRRRGQEARLRCSPMKGHSHVYWYRQLPEEGLKFMVYLQKENIIDESGMPKERFSAEFPKEGPSILRIQQVVRGDSAAYFCASSPRGQGDGEQYFGPGTRLTVT.

The gene calls are TRBV7-2 and TRBJ2-5; possibly TRBD2 for D (6 bases). The V gene lost 2 bases and the J gene lost 5 bases, with 12 bases spanning the gap. Germline V gene data show CDR1 as SGHTA and CDR2 as FQGNSA. The CDR3 extends over 14 amino acids. CDR3 sequence reads: CASSLLLATETQYF. The CDR3 DNA follows: TGTGCCAGCAGCTTACTGCTAGCGACGGAGACCCAGTACTTC.

The V gene is TRBV25-1, the J gene TRBJ1-1; D might be TRBD1 (5 bases). Germline values: CDR1 MGHDK, CDR2 SYGVNS. V shed 3 bases and J shed 4 bases, with 12 bases lying between them. The CDR3 is made up of 14 amino acids. Here the CDR3 reads CASSDGREVTEAFF. The DNA for the CDR3 is TGTGCCAGCAGTGATGGCAGGGAAGTCACTGAAGCTTTCTTT.

The gene calls are TRBV29-1 and TRBJ2-7; 11 nucleotides agree with TRBD1. The CDR3 runs 11 residues. V shed 6 bases and J 7 bases; nucleotides not matched to a gene: 2. Germline CDR1 SQVTM, CDR2 ANQGSEA. The chain's CDR3 is CSVDRGREQYF. CDR3 DNA sequence: TGCAGCGTGGACAGGGGGCGTGAGCAGTACTTC.

The rearrangement joins TRBV27 to TRBJ2-1; TRBD1 might be the D (5 bases). V was pared by 4 bases and J by 3 bases, with 10 bases between. CDR3 length: 14 amino acids. CDR1 MNHEY and CDR2 SMNVEV come from the germline V gene (reference sequence). CDR3: CASSSRQIYNEQFF. The CDR3 DNA follows: TGTGCCAGCAGTTCCCGACAGATCTACAATGAGCAGTTCTTC.

The chain carries TRBV4-3 and TRBJ2-1; no clear D gene. Germline lookup yields CDR1 LGHNA and CDR2 YSLEER. This CDR3 spans 15 amino acids. V was pared by 0 bases and J by 8 bases, with 14 bases between. The CDR3 nucleotides read TGCGCCAGCAGCCAAGAAAGCAGCGCCCCCCATGAGCAGTTCTTC. Encoded protein: CASSQESSAPHEQFF.

The chain employs TRBV14 and TRBJ2-5; 8 bases map to TRBD2. V shed 4 bases, J shed 2 bases, and the junction held 6 bases outside the gene matches. Per germline, CDR1 SGHDN and CDR2 FVKESK. This CDR3 has 15 residues. CDR3 DNA: TGTGCCAGCAGCCCGCTAGCGGGCGTACAAGAGACCCAGTACTTC. It encodes CASSPLAGVQETQYF.

V usage is TRBV7-2 and J usage is TRBJ2-5; TRBD1 might be the D (5 bases). With 2 bases removed from V and 2 bases from J, the gap between germline ends came to 9 bases. CDR1 and CDR2 from the germline V gene are SGHTA and FQGNSA. The CDR3 covers 14 residues. The CDR3 region has the DNA TGTGCCAGCAGCTTACAGGGTTCTCAAGAGACCCAGTACTTC. As protein: CASSLQGSQETQYF.

This chain links TRBV19 with TRBJ2-3, with unresolved D. The CDR3 has 12 amino acids. Trimming took off 1 base at V and 6 bases at J, with 5 bases between the two ends. Germline values: CDR1 LNHDA, CDR2 SQIVND (reference sequence). CDR3 nucleotides: TGTGCCAGTAGTATAGTGGGCGATACGCAGTATTTT. Translating gives CASSIVGDTQYF.

The chain couples TRBV19 to TRBJ2-7, with 9 bases fitting TRBD1. V lost 5 bases, J lost 5 bases, and 4 bases stayed unmatched. There are 13 residues in the CDR3. Germline loops: CDR1 LNHDA, CDR2 SQIVND (reference sequence). The DNA for the CDR3 is TGTGCCAGTAGTCAGGGACAGGGAAACGAGCAGTACTTC. Translation gives CASSQGQGNEQYF. Full variable domain (outside the CDR3, taken from reference TRBV19 and TRBJ2-7): DGGITQSPKYLFRKEGQNVTLSCEQNLNHDAMYWYRQDPGQGLRLIYYSQIVNDFQKGDIAEGYSVSREKKESFPLTVTSAQKNPTAFYLCASSQGQGNEQYFGPGTRLTVT.

This clone came up a few times. The chain is built from TRBV28 and TRBJ1-5, with 7 bases matching TRBD1. The CDR3 covers 14 residues. J gave up 7 bases and V 7 bases, and 10 bases lay outside the gene matches. Germline V gives CDR1 MDHEN, CDR2 SYDVKM. This CDR3 is CASNLEGGRQPQHF. In DNA form, the CDR3 reads TGTGCCAGCAACCTCGAAGGGGGCCGGCAGCCCCAGCATTTT.

V gene TRBV27 combines with J gene TRBJ2-3; 7 bases fit TRBD2. Germline V CDR1 and CDR2: MNHEY, SMNVEV (reference sequence). With 2 bases clipped from V and 8 bases from J, the junction kept 10 bases outside the gene matches. This CDR3 is 15 amino acids long. In DNA form, the CDR3 reads TGTGCCAGCAGTTTAATTACTAGCGACCAGGGTACGCAGTATTTT. This translates into CASSLITSDQGTQYF.

The chain recombines TRBV7-6 with TRBJ1-5; D perhaps matches TRBD1 (6 bases). CDR3 length equals 16 residues. With 2 bases removed from V and 0 bases from J, the gap between germline ends came to 11 bases. CDR1 is SGHVS, CDR2 FNYEAQ, per germline. The chain's CDR3 is CASSLKTGLSNQPQHF. CDR3 DNA sequence: TGTGCCAGCAGCTTAAAGACAGGACTTAGCAATCAGCCCCAGCATTTT.

J is TRBJ2-1 and V is TRBV6-4; TRBD2 matches at 10 bases. Germline V CDR1 and CDR2: MRHNA, SNTAGT. The CDR3 is 15 amino acids. V trimming: 5 bases; J trimming: 5 bases; junction bases outside the gene matches: 6. In nucleotides, the CDR3 is TGTGCCAGCAGTAACCGACTAGCGGGCCACAATGAGCAGTTCTTC. This encodes CASSNRLAGHNEQFF.

The rearrangement links TRBV7-2 to TRBJ1-6, with D possibly TRBD1 on 5 matching bases. Trimming left V 8 bases short and J 5 bases short, with 13 bases between. Germline-derived CDR1 and CDR2 are SGHTA and FQGNSA. This CDR3 is built from 14 residues. The CDR3 bases are TGTGCCAGCTCCTTAGGGGCAGATAATTCACCCCTCCACTTT. Protein: CASSLGADNSPLHF.

The chain recombines TRBV14 with TRBJ1-2; D call uncertain. Trimming took 1 base from V and 4 from J, leaving 7 bases between them. The CDR3 is made up of 13 amino acids. CDR1 and CDR2 from the germline V gene are SGHDN and FVKESK. CDR3 sequence (DNA): TGTGCCAGCAGCCAAGGCAGGTCCTATGGCTACACCTTC. Residues: CASSQGRSYGYTF.

This chain connects TRBV4-2 to TRBJ2-5; 10 positions agree with TRBD2. Germline V gene lookup returns CDR1 LGHNA and CDR2 YNFKEQ. The trim removed 4 bases at V and 4 bases at J, leaving 12 bases unmatched. CDR3 size: 17 residues. The CDR3 sequence: CASSPGPGAGGSETQYF. The CDR3 DNA reads TGTGCCAGCAGCCCAGGGCCTGGAGCGGGGGGGTCAGAGACCCAGTACTTC.

The sample holds a few counts of this clone. V gene TRBV4-1 combines with J gene TRBJ1-2; D unclear. Trimming shortened V by 4 bases and J by 4 bases, and 13 bases separated the two germline ends. The germline V gene encodes CDR1 MGHRA and CDR2 YSYEKL. This CDR3 comprises 14 residues. DNA of the CDR3: TGCGCCAGCAGCCCTATCGGGATTATCTATGGCTACACCTTC. Protein product: CASSPIGIIYGYTF.

In this sample, this clone turned up once. The J gene is TRBJ1-2, the V gene TRBV23-1, with D uncertain. TRBV23-1 is recorded as an ORF, its role being uncertain. The germline V and J ends were trimmed by 4 bases and 0 bases, with 18 bases remaining between them. The CDR3 consists of 17 residues. The CDR3 nucleotides read TGCGCCAGCAGTCGGAGGGTCGAAAAGGGCCCTAACTATGGCTACACCTTC. Translated, it gives CASSRRVEKGPNYGYTF.

The CDR3 spells CASSLAGQVNYGYTF. The CDR3 DNA follows: TGCGCCAGCAGCTTGGCCGGACAGGTTAACTATGGCTACACCTTC. V usage is TRBV5-1 and J usage is TRBJ1-2; 7 nucleotides align to TRBD1. Germline-derived CDR1 and CDR2 are SGHRS and YFSETQ. CDR3 length: 15 amino acids. The V segment lost 0 bases and the J segment 1 base; nucleotides outside the gene matches: 3.

This rearrangement joins TRBV6-2 or TRBV6-3 to TRBJ2-1; 10 bases match TRBD2. Germline trimming cut 0 bases from V and 3 bases from J; bases unmatched to any gene: 5. The CDR3 has 17 amino acids. In germline, CDR1 is MNHEY, CDR2 SVGEGT. The CDR3 coding sequence is TGTGCCAGCAGTTACTCGAGTAGCGGGGGGCTCTACAATGAGCAGTTCTTC. Its translation: CASSYSSSGGLYNEQFF.

The chain recombines TRBV7-2 with TRBJ2-5; D perhaps matches TRBD1 (5 bases). This CDR3 is 13 amino acids long. The germline V gene has CDR1 SGHTA and CDR2 FQGNSA. V gave up 5 bases and J gave up 5 bases, with 12 bases separating them. The CDR3 region is CASSPQGPETQYF. DNA for the CDR3: TGTGCCAGCAGCCCCCAGGGCCCCGAGACCCAGTACTTC.

A single count supports this clone. The chain combines TRBV5-1 with TRBJ1-6; D is unclear. Germline values: CDR1 SGHRS, CDR2 YFSETQ. V dropped 4 bases and J dropped 9 bases, with 11 bases sitting between them. The CDR3 runs 13 residues. CDR3 protein: CASSEGVRSPLHF. The CDR3 nucleotides are TGCGCCAGCAGCGAAGGAGTACGTTCACCCCTCCACTTT.

The chain recombines TRBV4-2 with TRBJ2-7, with 10 bases fitting TRBD1. CDR3 length: 14 residues. In germline, CDR1 is LGHNA, CDR2 YNFKEQ. V gave up 6 bases and J gave up 3 bases; unmatched junction bases: 5. CDR3 sequence (DNA): TGTGCCAGCAGTTCCGGGACAGGGGACTACGAGCAGTACTTC. Protein: CASSSGTGDYEQYF.

The chain couples TRBV4-2 to TRBJ1-4; tentative D call: TRBD1 (5 bases). Germline CDR1 and CDR2: LGHNA and YNFKEQ. This CDR3 comprises 17 residues. V was cut by 1 base and J by 0 bases, with 12 bases left in between. This CDR3 reads CASSQVGGGPTNEKLFF. As DNA, the CDR3 is TGTGCCAGCAGCCAAGTGGGGGGGGGACCAACTAATGAAAAACTGTTTTTT.

This clone has just a few counts. The chain links TRBV2 to TRBJ1-1, with D unclear. The ends were cut back, 6 bases at V and 0 bases at J, with 8 bases in the middle. The CDR3 spans 13 residues. Germline V gene lookup returns CDR1 SNHLY and CDR2 FYNNEI. CDR3 loop: CASSGTMNTEAFF. CDR3 DNA sequence: TGTGCCAGCAGCGGTACCATGAACACTGAAGCTTTCTTT.

The V gene is TRBV4-3, the J gene TRBJ2-5; tentative D call: TRBD1 (6 bases). V was shortened by 3 bases and J by 0 bases, with 20 bases between the two germline ends. From germline, CDR1 is LGHNA and CDR2 YSLEER. CDR3 length equals 18 residues. The CDR3 DNA reads as TGCGCCAGCAGCCATCATACTGGGAGCAGGGGAAACCAAGAGACCCAGTACTTC. It specifies CASSHHTGSRGNQETQYF.